A selection of T cell receptor beta chains follows, all from one sample in a study of cytomegalovirus exposure and HLA in healthy donors. Measured with immunoSEQ multiplex PCR; TCRdb has only the in-frame clones, and not every one. Counted here are approximately 110,000 clones, approximately 80% occurring once; the ten biggest clones make up 9.5% to 15%. Sequencing was performed on PBMCs. The receptors were sampled from a woman between 40 and 50 years old in good health and CMV-seropositive. CDR3s include the opening cysteine and the closing phenylalanine or tryptophan. A D gene is named only where the DNA matches it firmly. Size is stated for part of the rows, as once, few or many counts, or as a class when the clone is expanded.

TRBJ2-1 | - | TRBV5-1 | TRBD2 | TGCGCCAGCAGCTTGGAACTAGCGGTGGTGGAGAATGAGCAGTTCTTC | CASSLELAVVENEQFF
TRBJ1-1 | - | TRBV10-3 | TRBD1 | TGTGCCATCGGGGGACAGTCTCCAGGGAACACTGAAGCTTTCTTT | CAIGGQSPGNTEAFF
TRBJ1-2 | - | TRBV28 | TRBD1 | TGTGCCAGCAGTTTAACTGACAGGGCCCAGGAAGGCTACACCTTC | CASSLTDRAQEGYTF
TRBJ1-1 | - | TRBV4-1 | - | TGCGCCAGCAGCCAAGGGGGGGGGAGAACGAACACTGAAGCTTTCTTT | CASSQGGGRTNTEAFF
TRBJ2-2 | - | TRBV28 | TRBD1 | TGTGCCAGCAGTTTGGACAGGGTCACCGGGGAGCTGTTTTTT | CASSLDRVTGELFF
TRBJ1-2 | - | TRBV5-1 | TRBD1 | TGCGCCAGCAGCTTGGTCCAGGGGGGTCTTAACTATGGCTACACCTTC | CASSLVQGGLNYGYTF
TRBJ2-3 | few | TRBV19 | TRBD2 | TGTGCCAGTAGTCCGGGACTAGTCCCAGATACGCAGTATTTT | CASSPGLVPDTQYF
TRBJ2-7 | - | TRBV5-1 | - | TGCGCCAGCAGCTTGCGGATTGGGGGGTCCTACGAGCAGTACTTC | CASSLRIGGSYEQYF
TRBJ2-6 | - | TRBV6-6 | - | TGTGCCAGCAGTTACGGGGGGGCTGTGGGGGCCAACGTCCTGACTTTC | CASSYGGAVGANVLTF
TRBJ2-1 | - | TRBV5-1 | - | TGCGCCAGCAGCTTGGTTCGAGAGAGGAGTGAGCAGTTCTTC | CASSLVRERSEQFF